The sample holds many counts of the clone carrying this TCR beta chain. What it recognizes is unknown. Combining iRepertoire HTBI primers with Arm-PCR of CDR3 regions, the authors built TCR beta libraries. One entry per CDR3 protein results from TCRdb running MiXCR on the multiplex PCR reads. The data hold about 240,000 distinct CDR3 sequences, with 20% to 25% observed a single time. As to time point: newly diagnosed GD, antithyroid drugs for less than 3 months. The TCR library was made from RNA extracted from PBMCs. The data belong to a study of regulatory T cells in long-lasting Graves disease. The study's findings and limits: Exclusively peripheral blood, rather than thyroid tissue, was studied. Newly diagnosed Graves' patients exceeded persistent ones in TCR diversity. Because few samples were included, accuracy may have been lower.

This CDR3 has 13 residues. V trimming: 3 bases; J trimming: 5 bases; junction bases outside the gene matches: 5. Germline CDR1 and CDR2: SQVTM and ANQGSEA. This clonotype originated in a female donor with Graves disease. The V call is TRBV29-1, the J call TRBJ2-3; 7 positions match TRBD2. The specimen was peripheral blood mononuclear cells (PBMCs), collected at new diagnosis, from a patient treated with antithyroid drugs. The CDR3 sequence is CSVDREVQDTQYF. CDR3 sequence (DNA): TGCAGCGTTGATCGGGAGGTGCAAGATACGCAGTATTTT.